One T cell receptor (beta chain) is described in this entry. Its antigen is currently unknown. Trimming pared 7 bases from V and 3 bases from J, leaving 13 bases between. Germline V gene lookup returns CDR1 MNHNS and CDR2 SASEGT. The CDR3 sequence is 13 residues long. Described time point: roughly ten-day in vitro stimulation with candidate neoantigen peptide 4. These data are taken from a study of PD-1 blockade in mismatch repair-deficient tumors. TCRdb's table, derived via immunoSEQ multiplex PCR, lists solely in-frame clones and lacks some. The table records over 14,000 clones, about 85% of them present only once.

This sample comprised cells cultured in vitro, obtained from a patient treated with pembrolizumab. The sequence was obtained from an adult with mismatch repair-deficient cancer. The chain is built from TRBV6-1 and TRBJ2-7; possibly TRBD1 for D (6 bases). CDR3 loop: CASTTGQSYEQYF. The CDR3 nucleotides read TGTGCCAGCACTACGGGACAAAGCTACGAGCAGTACTTC.